The entry below describes one T cell receptor (beta chain). This specimen comes from a study of control samples from healthy donors and cancer patients. Assay used: immunoSEQ multiplex PCR; TCRdb lists only in-frame clones, some missing. The sample contains about 65,000 clones, approximately 90% of which appear only once. Unmatched junction bases numbered 11, after V lost 2 bases and J lost 8 bases. Germline assignment: CDR1 ENHRY and CDR2 SYGVKD. The CDR3 is 18 residues long. The chain combines TRBV10-3 with TRBJ2-1; 14 bases align to TRBD2. The sequencing sample was made of PBMCs. The sequence derives from a woman aged 45-60 years with colorectal cancer. The CDR3 DNA reads as TGTGCCATCAGTGAGGCGGGGACTAGCGGGAGAGTGGCTGATGAGCAGTTCTTC. Amino acid sequence: CAISEAGTSGRVADEQFF.